The 14 T cell receptor beta chains in this list originate from one sample, sequenced in a study of technical replicates of blood from a handful of donors. Some clones are missing from TCRdb's copy, which holds only in-frame ones; the method was immunoSEQ multiplex PCR. The data hold approximately 14,000 clones, with 75% to 90% observed a single time. Sequencing was performed on PBMCs. These receptors came from a human donor in good health.

V gene TRBV30 combines with J gene TRBJ2-5; 12 bases agree with TRBD1. The germline V gene encodes CDR1 GTSNPN and CDR2 SVGIG (reference sequence). The V gene end was trimmed by 5 bases and the J gene end by 5 bases; junction bases not matched to a gene: 6. This CDR3 spans 14 amino acids. The CDR3 spells CAWVGQGAWETQYF. CDR3 sequence (DNA): TGTGCCTGGGTGGGACAGGGGGCTTGGGAGACCCAGTACTTC.

The V and J genes are TRBV2 and TRBJ2-7; D gene ambiguous. Germline lookup yields CDR1 SNHLY and CDR2 FYNNEI. Trimming pared 5 bases from V and 10 bases from J, leaving 15 bases between. The CDR3 runs 12 residues. The CDR3 loop is CASSPSDTEQYF. The CDR3 DNA follows: TGTGCCAGCAGTCCGTCAGATACCGAACAGTACTTC.

The chain combines TRBV6-1 with TRBJ2-7; TRBD2 matches at 8 bases. The CDR3 is 14 residues long. Trimming cost V 4 bases and J 0 bases; bases outside gene matches: 2. CDR1 and CDR2 from the germline V gene are MNHNS and SASEGT. The chain's CDR3 is CASSAGGTSYEQYF. CDR3 DNA: TGTGCCAGCAGTGCGGGGGGGACCTCCTACGAGCAGTACTTC.

This chain connects TRBV7-8 to TRBJ2-5; TRBD1 matches at 7 bases. Unmatched junction bases numbered 1, after V lost 8 bases and J lost 1 base. The CDR3 length is 12 residues. Per germline, CDR1 SGHVS and CDR2 FQNEAQ. The CDR3, as DNA: TGTGCCAGCCGGGACAGCCAAGAGACCCAGTACTTC. Encoded protein: CASRDSQETQYF.

The chain joins TRBV27 to TRBJ1-1, with D possibly TRBD1 on 5 matching bases. This CDR3 has 14 residues. The V and J ends lost 5 bases and 3 bases respectively, with 13 bases between them. Germline loops: CDR1 MNHEY, CDR2 SMNVEV (reference sequence). CDR3 sequence (DNA): TGTGCCAGCAGTCGCCGACAGCGGGACACTGAAGCTTTCTTT. This translates into CASSRRQRDTEAFF.

The V gene is TRBV2, the J gene TRBJ2-7, with 9 bases matching TRBD1. The CDR3 is made up of 13 amino acids. Trimming at V came to 4 bases and at J to 6 bases, leaving 4 bases not matched to a gene. The germline CDR1 and CDR2 sequences are SNHLY and FYNNEI. CDR3 bases: TGTGCCAGCAGTGCCGGGACAGGGTCCGAGCAGTACTTC. Its protein is CASSAGTGSEQYF.

The rearrangement links TRBV28 to TRBJ1-2, with 9 bases aligning to TRBD1. The V gene's germline CDR1 is MDHEN and CDR2 SYDVKM. This CDR3 region has 13 residues. J was trimmed by 6 bases and V by 5 bases; bases with no gene match: 4. For the CDR3, the DNA is TGTGCCAGCAGTCGGACAGGGGCGAATGGCTACACCTTC. It translates to CASSRTGANGYTF.

The J gene is TRBJ2-5, the V gene TRBV28, with 8 bases identical to TRBD2. CDR3 length: 18 amino acids. The germline CDR1 and CDR2 sequences are MDHEN and SYDVKM. V lost 6 bases and J lost 0; bases outside the gene matches: 15. In DNA, the CDR3 is TGTGCCAGCAGCGGGGGGGTGGGACGGACCTTGTACCAAGAGACCCAGTACTTC. Translating gives CASSGGVGRTLYQETQYF.

This sequence joins TRBV29-1 and TRBJ1-1; 7 nucleotides match TRBD1. Per the germline V gene, CDR1 is SQVTM and CDR2 is ANQGSEA. The CDR3 runs 14 residues. Unmatched junction bases numbered 7, after V lost 5 bases and J lost 1 base. CDR3 region: CSVLRQGRNTEAFF. The DNA of the CDR3 is TGCAGCGTTCTCCGACAGGGCCGGAACACTGAAGCTTTCTTT.

The chain combines TRBV7-9 with TRBJ2-1; 7 bases fit TRBD1. V gave up 7 bases and J gave up 8 bases; unmatched junction bases: 2. The germline V gene has CDR1 SEHNR and CDR2 FQNEAQ (reference sequence). The CDR3 totals 11 residues. The chain's CDR3 is CASTDRDEQFF. The DNA of the CDR3 is TGTGCCAGCACCGACAGGGATGAGCAGTTCTTC.

This clone was detected once. This sequence joins TRBV29-1 and TRBJ2-7; 12 bases map to TRBD1. Germline CDR1 is SQVTM and CDR2 is ANQGSEA. CDR3 length: 15 amino acids. The V gene end was trimmed by 3 bases and the J gene end by 4 bases; junction bases not matched to a gene: 7. The CDR3 here is CSVDRGTGGRYEQYF. The CDR3 coding sequence is TGCAGCGTTGATCGGGGGACAGGGGGCAGATACGAGCAGTACTTC.

This chain links TRBV27 with TRBJ2-1, with TRBD2 as a possible D gene (5 bases). There are 16 residues in the CDR3. V was pared by 4 bases and J by 0 bases, with 13 bases between. CDR1 is MNHEY and CDR2 is SMNVEV in the germline V gene (reference sequence). The CDR3 DNA reads as TGTGCCAGCAGTTCCATAGCGTTCAGCTCCTACAATGAGCAGTTCTTC. This encodes CASSSIAFSSYNEQFF.

V is TRBV28 and J is TRBJ2-7, with 7 bases matching TRBD2. The CDR3 extends over 15 amino acids. V was pared by 6 bases and J by 0 bases, with 8 bases of the junction left unmatched. Germline V CDR1 and CDR2: MDHEN, SYDVKM. The CDR3 here is CASSVTSEGSYEQYF. The DNA for the CDR3 is TGTGCCAGCAGCGTTACTAGCGAGGGCTCCTACGAGCAGTACTTC. Full variable domain (remainder filled in from reference TRBV28 and TRBJ2-7): DVKVTQSSRYLVKRTGEKVFLECVQDMDHENMFWYRQDPGLGLRLIYFSYDVKMKEKGDIPEGYSVSREKKERFSLILESASTNQTSMYLCASSVTSEGSYEQYFGPGTRLTVT.

This chain joins TRBV30 and TRBJ1-2, with TRBD1 matching over 7 bases. From germline, CDR1 is GTSNPN and CDR2 SVGIG (reference sequence). The CDR3 extends over 17 amino acids. After removal of 2 bases from V and 0 bases from J, the junction contained 12 bases not matched to a gene. The CDR3 reads CAWSPGQRQNTNYGYTF. The CDR3 DNA reads TGTGCCTGGAGTCCGGGACAGCGACAAAATACTAACTATGGCTACACCTTC.